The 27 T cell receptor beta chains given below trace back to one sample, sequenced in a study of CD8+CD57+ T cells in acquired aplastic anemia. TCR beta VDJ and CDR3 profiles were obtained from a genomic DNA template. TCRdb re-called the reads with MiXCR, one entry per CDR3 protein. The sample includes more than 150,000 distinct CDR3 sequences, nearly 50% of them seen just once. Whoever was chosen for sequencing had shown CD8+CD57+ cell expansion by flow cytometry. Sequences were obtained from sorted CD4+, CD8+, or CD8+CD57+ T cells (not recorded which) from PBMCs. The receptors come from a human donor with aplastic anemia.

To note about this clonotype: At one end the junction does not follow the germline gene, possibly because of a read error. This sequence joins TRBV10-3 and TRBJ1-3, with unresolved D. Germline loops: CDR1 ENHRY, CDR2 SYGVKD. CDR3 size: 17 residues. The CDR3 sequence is CAINSNEELSSGNTICF. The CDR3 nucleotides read TGTGCCATCAATTCCAATGAAGAATTAAGCTCTGGAAACACCATATGTTTT.

The CDR3 region is CASSELRELNSPLHF. CDR3 nucleotides: TGTGCCAGCAGTGAACTTAGGGAACTTAATTCACCCCTCCACTTT. The rearrangement joins TRBV13 to TRBJ1-6; no reliable D call. CDR1 and CDR2 from the germline V gene are PRHDT and FYEKMQ (reference sequence). Trimming pared 6 bases from V and 6 bases from J, leaving 15 bases between. The CDR3 length is 15 residues.

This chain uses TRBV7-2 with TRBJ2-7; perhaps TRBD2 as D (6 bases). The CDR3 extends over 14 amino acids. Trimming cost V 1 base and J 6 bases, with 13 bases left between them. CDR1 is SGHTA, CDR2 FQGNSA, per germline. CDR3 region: CASSLGAAGPEQYF. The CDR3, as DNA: TGTGCCAGCAGCTTAGGCGCAGCGGGCCCCGAGCAGTACTTC.

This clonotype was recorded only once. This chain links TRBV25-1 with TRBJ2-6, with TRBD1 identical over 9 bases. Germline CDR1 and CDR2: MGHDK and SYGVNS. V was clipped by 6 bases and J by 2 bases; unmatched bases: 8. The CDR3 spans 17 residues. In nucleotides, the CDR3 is TGTGCCAGCAGGAGACAGGGGGGCGCGACTGGGGCCAACGTCCTGACTTTC. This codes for CASRRQGGATGANVLTF.

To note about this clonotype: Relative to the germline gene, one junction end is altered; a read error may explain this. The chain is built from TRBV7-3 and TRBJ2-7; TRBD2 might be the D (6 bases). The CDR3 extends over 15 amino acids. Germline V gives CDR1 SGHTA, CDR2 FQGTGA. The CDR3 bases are TGTGCCAGCAGCCTTCAAGCTAGCGCTTCCTACGGGCAGTACTTC. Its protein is CASSLQASASYGQYF.

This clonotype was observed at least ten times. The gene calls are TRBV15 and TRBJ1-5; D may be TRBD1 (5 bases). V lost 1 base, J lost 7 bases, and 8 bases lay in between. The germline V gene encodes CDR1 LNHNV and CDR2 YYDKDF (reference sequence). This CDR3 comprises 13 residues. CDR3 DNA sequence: TGTGCCACCAGCAGAGTGGGGGGGCAGCCCCAGCATTTT. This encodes CATSRVGGQPQHF.

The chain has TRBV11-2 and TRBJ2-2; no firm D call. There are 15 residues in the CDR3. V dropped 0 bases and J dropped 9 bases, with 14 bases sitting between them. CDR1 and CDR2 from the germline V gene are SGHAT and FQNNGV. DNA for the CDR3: TGTGCCAGCAGCTTAGATCCCTTAGGCGTTTGGGAGCTGTTTTTT. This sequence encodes CASSLDPLGVWELFF.

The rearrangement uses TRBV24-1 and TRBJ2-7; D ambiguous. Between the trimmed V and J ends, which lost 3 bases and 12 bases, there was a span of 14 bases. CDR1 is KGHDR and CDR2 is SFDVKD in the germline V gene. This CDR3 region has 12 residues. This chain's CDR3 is CATSDGVSPAYF. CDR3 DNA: TGTGCCACCAGTGATGGGGTGTCTCCGGCGTACTTC.

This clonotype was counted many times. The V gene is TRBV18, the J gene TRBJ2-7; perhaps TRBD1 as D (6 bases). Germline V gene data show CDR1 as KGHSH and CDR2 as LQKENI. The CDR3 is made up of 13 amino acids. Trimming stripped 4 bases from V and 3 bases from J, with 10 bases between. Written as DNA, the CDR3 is TGTGCCAGCTCACTTGAACAGGGCTACGAGCAGTACTTC. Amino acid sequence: CASSLEQGYEQYF.

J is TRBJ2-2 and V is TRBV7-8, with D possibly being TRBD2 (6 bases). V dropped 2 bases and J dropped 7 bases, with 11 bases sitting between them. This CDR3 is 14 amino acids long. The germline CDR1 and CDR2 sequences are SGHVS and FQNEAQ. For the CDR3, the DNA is TGTGCCAGCAGCTTATGGGGGGAAGGCGGGGAGCTGTTTTTT. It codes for CASSLWGEGGELFF. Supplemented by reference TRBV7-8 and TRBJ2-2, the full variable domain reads GAGVSQSPRYKVAKRGQDVALRCDPISGHVSLFWYQQALGQGPEFLTYFQNEAQLDKSGLPSDRFFAERPEGSVSTLKIQRTQQEDSAVYLCASSLWGEGGELFFGEGSRLTVL.

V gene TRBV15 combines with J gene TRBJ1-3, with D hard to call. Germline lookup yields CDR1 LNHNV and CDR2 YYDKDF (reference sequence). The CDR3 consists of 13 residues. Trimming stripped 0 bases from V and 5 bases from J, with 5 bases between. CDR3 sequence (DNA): TGTGCCACCAGCAGAGATAGTCGAAACACCATATATTTT. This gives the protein CATSRDSRNTIYF.

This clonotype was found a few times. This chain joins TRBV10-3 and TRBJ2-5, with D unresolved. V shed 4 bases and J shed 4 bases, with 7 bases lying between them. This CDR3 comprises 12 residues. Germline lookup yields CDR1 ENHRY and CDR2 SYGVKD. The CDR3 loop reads CAISGSAETQYF. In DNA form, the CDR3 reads TGTGCCATCAGTGGTTCAGCAGAGACCCAGTACTTC.

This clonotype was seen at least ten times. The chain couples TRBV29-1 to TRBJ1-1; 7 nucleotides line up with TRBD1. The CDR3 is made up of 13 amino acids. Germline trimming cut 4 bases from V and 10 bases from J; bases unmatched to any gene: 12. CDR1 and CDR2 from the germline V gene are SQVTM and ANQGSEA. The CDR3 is CSVGQGGGSGAFF. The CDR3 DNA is TGCAGCGTTGGACAGGGAGGAGGGTCGGGAGCTTTCTTT. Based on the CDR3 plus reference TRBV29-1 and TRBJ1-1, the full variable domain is SAVISQKPSRDICQRGTSLTIQCQVDSQVTMMFWYRQQPGQSLTLIATANQGSEATYESGFVIDKFPISRPNLTFSTLTVSNMSPEDSSIYLCSVGQGGGSGAFFGQGTRLTVV.

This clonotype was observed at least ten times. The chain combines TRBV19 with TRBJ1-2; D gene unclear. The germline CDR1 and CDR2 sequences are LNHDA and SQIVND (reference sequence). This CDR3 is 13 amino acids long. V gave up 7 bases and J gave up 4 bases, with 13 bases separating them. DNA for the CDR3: TGTGCCAGTACCCAAAGTGGGCTCTATGGCTACACCTTC. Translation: CASTQSGLYGYTF.

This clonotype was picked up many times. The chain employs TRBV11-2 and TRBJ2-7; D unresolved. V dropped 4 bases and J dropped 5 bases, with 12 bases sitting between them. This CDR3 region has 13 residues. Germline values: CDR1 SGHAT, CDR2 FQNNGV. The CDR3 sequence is CASSSIPRHEQYF. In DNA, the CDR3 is TGTGCCAGCAGCTCAATACCAAGACACGAGCAGTACTTC.

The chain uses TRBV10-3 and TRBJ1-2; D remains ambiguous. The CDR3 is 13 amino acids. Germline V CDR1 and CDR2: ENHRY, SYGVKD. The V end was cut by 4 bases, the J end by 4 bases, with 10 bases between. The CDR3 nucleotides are TGTGCCATCAGTGTAGAACAGTTCTATGGCTACACCTTC. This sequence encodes CAISVEQFYGYTF.

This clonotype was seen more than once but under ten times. The chain's CDR3 is CASSPKSDQPQHF. DNA of the CDR3: TGTGCCAGCAGCCCCAAAAGTGATCAGCCCCAGCATTTT. The chain uses TRBV7-6 and TRBJ1-5, with D unclear. Germline CDR1 reads SGHVS; CDR2 reads FNYEAQ. V was trimmed by 5 bases and J by 5 bases, leaving 10 bases between them. This CDR3 contains 13 residues. Filled out from reference TRBV7-6 and TRBJ1-5, the complete variable domain reads GAGVSQSPRYKVTKRGQDVALRCDPISGHVSLYWYRQALGQGPEFLTYFNYEAQQDKSGLPNDRFSAERPEGSISTLTIQRTEQRDSAMYRCASSPKSDQPQHFGDGTRLSIL.

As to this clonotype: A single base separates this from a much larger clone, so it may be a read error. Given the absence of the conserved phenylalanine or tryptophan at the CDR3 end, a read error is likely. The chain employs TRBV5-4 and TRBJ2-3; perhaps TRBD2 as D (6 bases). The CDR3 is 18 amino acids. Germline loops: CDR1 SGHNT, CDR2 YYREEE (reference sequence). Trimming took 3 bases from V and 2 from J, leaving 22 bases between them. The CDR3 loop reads CASSSNSRRWGLTDTQYL. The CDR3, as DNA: TGTGCCAGCAGCTCCAACAGCCGACGGTGGGGACTCACAGATACGCAGTATCTT.

DNA of the CDR3: TGTGCCAGCAAGAGGACTAGTAGCACAGATACGCAGTATTTT. The encoded protein is CASKRTSSTDTQYF. The chain links TRBV19 to TRBJ2-3, with 7 bases aligning to TRBD2. The CDR3 extends over 14 amino acids. CDR1 is LNHDA, CDR2 SQIVND, per germline (reference sequence). The J segment lost 0 bases and the V segment lost 9 bases, leaving 6 bases of the junction unmatched.

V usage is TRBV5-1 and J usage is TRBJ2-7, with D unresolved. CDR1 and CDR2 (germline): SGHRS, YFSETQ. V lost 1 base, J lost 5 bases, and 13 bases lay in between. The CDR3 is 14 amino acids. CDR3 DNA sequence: TGCGCCAGCAGCTTGAACACTCGTAGGGACGAGCAGTACTTC. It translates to CASSLNTRRDEQYF.

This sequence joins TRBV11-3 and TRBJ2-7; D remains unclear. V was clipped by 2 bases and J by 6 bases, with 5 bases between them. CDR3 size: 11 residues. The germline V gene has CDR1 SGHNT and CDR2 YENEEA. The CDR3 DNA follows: TGTGCCAGCAGCTTAATTTCCGAGCAGTACTTC. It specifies CASSLISEQYF.

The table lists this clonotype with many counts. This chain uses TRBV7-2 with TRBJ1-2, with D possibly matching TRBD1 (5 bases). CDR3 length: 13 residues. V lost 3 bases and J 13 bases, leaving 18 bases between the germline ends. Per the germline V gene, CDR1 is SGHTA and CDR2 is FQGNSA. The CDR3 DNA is TGTGCCAGCAGCTTGAGGTTTCAGGGCGACGTCACCTTC. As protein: CASSLRFQGDVTF.

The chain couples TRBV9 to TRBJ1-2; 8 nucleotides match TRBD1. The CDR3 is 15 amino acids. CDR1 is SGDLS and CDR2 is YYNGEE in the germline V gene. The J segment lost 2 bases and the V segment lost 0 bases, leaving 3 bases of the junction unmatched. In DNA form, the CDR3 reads TGTGCCAGCAGCGTAGGAGGACAGGGAAACTATGGCTACACCTTC. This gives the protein CASSVGGQGNYGYTF.

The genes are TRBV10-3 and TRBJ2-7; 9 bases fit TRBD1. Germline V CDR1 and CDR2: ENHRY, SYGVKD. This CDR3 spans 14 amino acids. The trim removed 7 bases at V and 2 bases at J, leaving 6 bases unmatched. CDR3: CAIKPQGATYEQYF. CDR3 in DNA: TGTGCCATCAAGCCACAGGGGGCCACCTACGAGCAGTACTTC.

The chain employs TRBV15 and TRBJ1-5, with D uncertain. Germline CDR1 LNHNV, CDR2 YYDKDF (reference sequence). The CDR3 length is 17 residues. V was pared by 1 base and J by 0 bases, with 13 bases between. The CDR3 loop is CATSRVGGGVSNQPQHF. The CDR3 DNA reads TGTGCCACCAGCAGAGTAGGTGGCGGAGTTAGCAATCAGCCCCAGCATTTT.

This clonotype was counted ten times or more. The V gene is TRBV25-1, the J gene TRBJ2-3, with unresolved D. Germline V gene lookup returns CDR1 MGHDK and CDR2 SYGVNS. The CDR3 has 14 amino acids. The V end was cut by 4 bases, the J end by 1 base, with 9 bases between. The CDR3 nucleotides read TGTGCCAGCAGTGCGCTTGGGGGCACAGATACGCAGTATTTT. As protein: CASSALGGTDTQYF.

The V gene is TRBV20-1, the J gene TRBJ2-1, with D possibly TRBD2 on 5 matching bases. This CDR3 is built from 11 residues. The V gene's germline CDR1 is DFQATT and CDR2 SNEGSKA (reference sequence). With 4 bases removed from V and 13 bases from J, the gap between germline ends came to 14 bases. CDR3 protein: CSAKTVTGQFF. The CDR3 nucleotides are TGCAGTGCTAAAACTGTCACGGGACAGTTCTTC.